These 23 T cell receptor beta chains were sequenced from one sample in a study of OX40 agonist ivuxolimab in advanced cancers. Repertoires were generated with immunoSEQ multiplex PCR, while TCRdb's copy carries only in-frame clones and drops some. The table shows over 55,000 clones, with 75% to 90% occurring only once. This specimen consisted of CD4+ or CD8+ T cells sorted from blood, obtained in a trial of the OX40 agonist ivuxolimab. The receptor set was obtained from an adult with an advanced solid tumor such as melanoma, head and neck, liver or kidney cancer.

The chain has TRBV6-1 and TRBJ1-6; D possibly corresponds to TRBD1 (6 bases). There are 24 residues in the CDR3. V lost 2 bases to trimming and J lost 0 bases, with 32 bases between them. Germline V lookup: CDR1 MNHNS, CDR2 SASEGT. The CDR3 DNA follows: TGTGCCAGCAGTGAACGGGCTCCTAGGGCCCCATCAAGGACAGTGAGCTCCTATAATTCACCCCTCCACTTT. This gives the protein CASSERAPRAPSRTVSSYNSPLHF.

The chain couples TRBV27 to TRBJ2-7; D may be TRBD2 (5 bases). This CDR3 is 13 amino acids long. V gave up 10 bases and J gave up 2 bases, with 15 bases separating them. Germline CDR1 and CDR2: MNHEY and SMNVEV (reference sequence). In DNA form, the CDR3 reads TGTGCCACCCACTCGGACGGGACCTACGAGCAGTACTTC. Amino acids: CATHSDGTYEQYF.

The gene calls are TRBV29-1 and TRBJ1-1; D unclear. The V end lost 3 bases, the J end lost 2 bases, and 10 bases lay between the germline ends. The CDR3 is made up of 13 amino acids. Germline V gene lookup returns CDR1 SQVTM and CDR2 ANQGSEA. DNA of the CDR3: TGCAGCGTTGAGGTTTCTGTAAACACTGAAGCTTTCTTT. Encoded protein: CSVEVSVNTEAFF.

This chain connects TRBV10-3 to TRBJ1-2; 9 bases map to TRBD1. The J segment lost 4 bases and the V segment lost 7 bases, leaving 4 bases of the junction unmatched. Germline V CDR1 and CDR2: ENHRY, SYGVKD. This CDR3 contains 13 residues. CDR3 bases: TGTGCCATCATCGCGACAGGGGGCTATGGCTACACCTTC. This codes for CAIIATGGYGYTF.

The chain carries TRBV4-3 and TRBJ1-2; D is undetermined. V was shortened by 0 bases and J by 4 bases, with 9 bases between the two germline ends. CDR1 is LGHNA, CDR2 YSLEER, per germline. This CDR3 is 14 amino acids long. The CDR3 reads CASSQDASAYGYTF. For the CDR3, the DNA is TGCGCCAGCAGCCAAGATGCGTCAGCCTATGGCTACACCTTC.

CDR3 in DNA: TGTGCCAGCAGCCGCCATCCGGGACAGGGGGCTGCCTGGGATGGCTACACCTTC. Its protein is CASSRHPGQGAAWDGYTF. J is TRBJ1-2 and V is TRBV27; TRBD1 matches 12 bases. There are 18 residues in the CDR3. V gave up 6 bases and J gave up 6 bases; unmatched junction bases: 17. CDR1 and CDR2 (germline): MNHEY, SMNVEV (reference sequence).

The chain is built from TRBV2 and TRBJ2-2; D possibly uses TRBD1 or TRBD2 (5 bases each). CDR3 length: 15 amino acids. The germline CDR1 and CDR2 sequences are SNHLY and FYNNEI. V lost 6 bases and J lost 4, with 15 bases in between. CDR3 sequence reads: CASRNGEGATGELFF. For the CDR3, the DNA is TGTGCCAGCAGGAACGGGGAAGGGGCCACCGGGGAGCTGTTTTTT.

V gene TRBV18 combines with J gene TRBJ2-5; unclear D gene. Germline assignment: CDR1 KGHSH and CDR2 LQKENI. Trimming pared 2 bases from V and 5 bases from J, leaving 9 bases between. There are 13 residues in the CDR3. CDR3 nucleotide sequence: TGTGCCAGCTCACCAAAGCCCGGGGAGACCCAGTACTTC. As protein: CASSPKPGETQYF. Combining the CDR3 with reference TRBV18 and TRBJ2-5 gives the whole variable domain NAGVMQNPRHLVRRRGQEARLRCSPMKGHSHVYWYRQLPEEGLKFMVYLQKENIIDESGMPKERFSAEFPKEGPSILRIQQVVRGDSAAYFCASSPKPGETQYFGPGTRLLVL.

The V and J genes are TRBV14 and TRBJ1-1; 9 nucleotides align to TRBD1. Germline V gives CDR1 SGHDN, CDR2 FVKESK. The CDR3 consists of 14 residues. V shed 4 bases, J shed 5 bases, and the junction held 5 bases outside the gene matches. CDR3 nucleotides: TGTGCCAGCAGCCGAGCGACAGGGGGGACTGAAGCTTTCTTT. It yields the protein CASSRATGGTEAFF.

The rearrangement joins TRBV2 to TRBJ1-1; D uncertain. The germline CDR1 and CDR2 sequences are SNHLY and FYNNEI. The V end lost 4 bases, the J end lost 4 bases, and 16 bases lay between the germline ends. There are 15 residues in the CDR3. As DNA, the CDR3 is TGTGCCAGCAGTGGGGCCGGTAGGGTCCCCACTGAAGCTTTCTTT. The encoded protein is CASSGAGRVPTEAFF.

This chain links TRBV6-5 with TRBJ2-7; D is ambiguous. The CDR3 extends over 14 amino acids. The V gene lost 3 bases and the J gene lost 5 bases, with 14 bases spanning the gap. Germline CDR1 MNHEY, CDR2 SVGAGI. CDR3 sequence reads: CASSYGNFNNEQYF. The CDR3 DNA reads TGTGCCAGCAGTTATGGGAACTTCAACAACGAGCAGTACTTC.

The chain joins TRBV5-5 to TRBJ2-7; no reliable D call. The germline V gene has CDR1 SGHKS and CDR2 YYEKEE (reference sequence). The CDR3 length is 14 residues. Trimming shortened V by 2 bases and J by 6 bases, and 15 bases separated the two germline ends. The CDR3 DNA follows: TGTGCCAGCAGCTTTAGATCTTCCCCCCCCGAGCAGTACTTC. Translating it yields CASSFRSSPPEQYF.

This chain connects TRBV27 to TRBJ2-5; D gene uncertain. Germline V gene sequence: CDR1 MNHEY, CDR2 SMNVEV (reference sequence). This CDR3 spans 15 amino acids. With 3 bases removed from V and 4 bases from J, the gap between germline ends came to 15 bases. The CDR3 nucleotides are TGTGCCAGCAGTTTTAAGGCGAGTAACGGAGAGACCCAGTACTTC. This translates into CASSFKASNGETQYF.

The gene calls are TRBV11-2 and TRBJ2-2; a weak D match, TRBD1 (6 bases). Trimming cost V 2 bases and J 4 bases, with 11 bases left between them. The CDR3 totals 15 residues. Germline assignment: CDR1 SGHAT and CDR2 FQNNGV. CDR3 in amino acids: CASSLYQGPTGELFF. The CDR3 nucleotides read TGTGCCAGCAGCTTATATCAGGGGCCCACCGGGGAGCTGTTTTTT.

V and J are TRBV11-2 and TRBJ2-5; 10 nucleotides line up with TRBD2. CDR3 length: 17 residues. Germline V gene lookup returns CDR1 SGHAT and CDR2 FQNNGV. V was clipped by 5 bases and J by 3 bases; unmatched bases: 12. The CDR3: CASSPLTSGLGKETQYF. The CDR3 nucleotides read TGTGCCAGCAGCCCCTTGACTAGCGGGCTGGGGAAAGAGACCCAGTACTTC.

The V and J genes are TRBV29-1 and TRBJ1-3; D is uncertain. Trimming took off 4 bases at V and 0 bases at J, with 4 bases between the two ends. CDR3 length: 12 residues. CDR1 SQVTM and CDR2 ANQGSEA come from the germline V gene. The CDR3 loop is CSVAVSGNTIYF. CDR3 bases: TGCAGCGTTGCTGTCTCTGGAAACACCATATATTTT.

CDR3 residues: CASEERGGGTGELFF. CDR3 nucleotide sequence: TGTGCCAGCGAAGAACGGGGGGGCGGCACCGGGGAGCTGTTTTTT. The chain recombines TRBV9 with TRBJ2-2; 8 nucleotides agree with TRBD2. Trimming at V came to 7 bases and at J to 4 bases, leaving 9 bases not matched to a gene. The germline V gene encodes CDR1 SGDLS and CDR2 YYNGEE. This CDR3 has 15 amino acids.

J is TRBJ1-2 and V is TRBV11-2; 9 positions match TRBD1. With 3 bases clipped from V and 7 bases from J, the junction kept 6 bases outside the gene matches. Germline V lookup: CDR1 SGHAT, CDR2 FQNNGV. The CDR3 length is 14 residues. CDR3 in amino acids: CASSLGTGRRGYTF. Here the CDR3 DNA reads TGTGCCAGCAGCTTGGGGACAGGGCGACGTGGCTACACCTTC.

The chain employs TRBV11-3 and TRBJ2-7; 7 bases line up with TRBD1. The V gene's germline CDR1 is SGHNT and CDR2 YENEEA. The V segment lost 1 base and the J segment 2 bases; nucleotides outside the gene matches: 5. There are 15 residues in the CDR3. The CDR3, as DNA: TGTGCCAGCAGCTTAGGACGGACAGGTACCTACGAGCAGTACTTC. Its translation: CASSLGRTGTYEQYF.

The chain links TRBV18 to TRBJ1-5; D is possibly TRBD1 (5 bases). The CDR3 loop spans 17 amino acids. Trimming stripped 4 bases from V and 0 bases from J, with 16 bases between. Germline V gene sequence: CDR1 KGHSH, CDR2 LQKENI. The DNA for the CDR3 is TGTGCCAGCTCACACCGGGACGGGGGATATAGCAATCAGCCCCAGCATTTT. It codes for CASSHRDGGYSNQPQHF.

The gene calls are TRBV7-2 and TRBJ2-5, with D hard to call. CDR3 size: 16 residues. V was pared by 4 bases and J by 5 bases, with 20 bases between. The germline V gene has CDR1 SGHTA and CDR2 FQGNSA. The CDR3 DNA reads TGTGCCAGCAGCTCCTTGAGGTCATTCGCCGCCGAGACCCAGTACTTC. Translating gives CASSSLRSFAAETQYF. Variable domain in full (rest from reference TRBV7-2 and TRBJ2-5): GAGVSQSPSNKVTEKGKDVELRCDPISGHTALYWYRQSLGQGLEFLIYFQGNSAPDKSGLPSDRFSAERTGGSVSTLTIQRTQQEDSAVYLCASSSLRSFAAETQYFGPGTRLLVL.

The chain has TRBV9 and TRBJ1-2, with 8 positions matching TRBD1. CDR1 and CDR2 (germline): SGDLS, YYNGEE. The CDR3 contains 14 residues. V gave up 4 bases and J gave up 11 bases; unmatched junction bases: 13. For the CDR3, the DNA is TGTGCCAGCAGCCCGCCTTACAGGGGGGCAGGTTACACCTTC. Residues: CASSPPYRGAGYTF.

The chain employs TRBV6-1 and TRBJ2-7, with 9 bases that match TRBD1. This CDR3 comprises 15 residues. Germline-derived CDR1 and CDR2 are MNHNS and SASEGT. V lost 6 bases to trimming and J lost 0 bases; unmatched junction nucleotides: 6. Here the CDR3 DNA reads TGTGCCAGCAGACCGGACAGGGGTTTCTCCTACGAGCAGTACTTC. Encoded protein: CASRPDRGFSYEQYF.